This T cell receptor beta chain was profiled in a study of blood T cell repertoires in COVID-19. Study at large: Acute-phase and convalescent COVID-19 samples originated in the United States, Italy and Spain. PBMCs, B-cell-depleted T cells, or T cells provided the cDNA or gDNA that made up the material.

Original handling: Reference gene primer amplification in the assay estimated nucleated cell counts. Only in-frame clones appear in the TCRdb table, and some are missing; sequencing was by immunoSEQ multiplex PCR. V and J calls plus clone size are reproduced from that table; the DNA served to infer D and trimming. The sample consists of tens of thousands of clones, around 91% of them appearing once. CDR1 and CDR2 from the germline V gene are MNHEY and SMNVEV (reference sequence). Between the trimmed V and J ends, which lost 6 bases and 1 base, there was a span of 13 bases. The CDR3 is 15 amino acids.

This receptor was obtained from a man aged 45 to 65 with active COVID-19. Sequenced: peripheral blood. This chain uses TRBV27 with TRBJ2-1, with D maybe TRBD2 (5 bases). The CDR3 sequence is CASSTPAGSYNEQFF. DNA of the CDR3: TGTGCCAGCAGCACACCGGCGGGTTCCTACAATGAGCAGTTCTTC.